The 29 T cell receptor beta chains below come from one sample, sequenced in a study of blood T cell repertoires in COVID-19. The table came from immunoSEQ multiplex PCR; TCRdb's copy has only in-frame clones and leaves some out. The sample has fewer than 110,000 clones; around 92% are singletons. Sequenced input: peripheral blood. The receptor set was obtained from a man over 45 with active COVID-19.

On this clone itself: Its ends do not fully match the called genes, so a read error is possible. V gene TRBV28 combines with J gene TRBJ2-7; 8 bases line up with TRBD2. The CDR3 loop spans 16 amino acids. Germline V CDR1 and CDR2: MDHEN, SYDVKM. The CDR3 loop is CASSLSGGWSSYEQYF. The CDR3 bases are TGTGCCAGCAGTTTATCGGGAGGGTGGTCTTCCTACGAACAGTACTTC.

The gene calls are TRBV3-1 (or the pseudogene TRBV3-2) and TRBJ1-6; the D gene is possibly TRBD1 (6 bases). The germline V gene has CDR1 LGHDT and CDR2 YNNKEL (reference sequence). The CDR3 is 14 amino acids. V shed 3 bases and J shed 6 bases, with 9 bases lying between them. CDR3 in DNA: TGTGCCAGCAGCCAGGACAGTTCTAATTCACCCCTCCACTTT. Translation gives CASSQDSSNSPLHF.

This clone was detected once. The V gene is TRBV5-1, the J gene TRBJ2-1; 7 bases agree with TRBD2. CDR1 is SGHRS, CDR2 YFSETQ, per germline. V lost 1 base to trimming and J lost 7 bases; unmatched junction nucleotides: 8. This CDR3 has 15 residues. The CDR3 loop reads CASSLRLAEENEQFF. Here the CDR3 DNA reads TGCGCCAGCAGCTTGAGGCTAGCGGAAGAAAATGAGCAGTTCTTC.

This rearrangement joins TRBV4-1 to TRBJ2-1; 12 bases are a match to TRBD2. J lost 3 bases, V lost 3 bases, and 0 bases had no gene match. CDR3 size: 15 residues. Germline CDR1 and CDR2: MGHRA and YSYEKL. The CDR3 bases are TGCGCCAGCAGCCAGGGACTAGCGGGCTACAATGAGCAGTTCTTC. Its translation: CASSQGLAGYNEQFF.

V usage is TRBV7-8 and J usage is TRBJ2-5, with 7 bases matching TRBD2. The CDR3 spans 13 residues. Trimming cost V 6 bases and J 5 bases; bases outside gene matches: 6. Germline V gene data show CDR1 as SGHVS and CDR2 as FQNEAQ. The DNA of the CDR3 is TGTGCCAGCAGGGGGGGGGAATGGGAGACCCAGTACTTC. It codes for CASRGGEWETQYF.

The V call is TRBV6-5, the J call TRBJ1-4; no firm D call. Deletions cut 5 bases from V and 8 bases from J, with 15 bases between. CDR1 is MNHEY and CDR2 is SVGAGI in the germline V gene. CDR3 length: 14 residues. This CDR3 reads CASSKPDMNEKLFF. The CDR3 region has the DNA TGTGCCAGCAGTAAGCCAGACATGAACGAAAAACTGTTTTTT.

V and J are TRBV24-1 and TRBJ2-5; TRBD1 matches at 11 bases. This CDR3 spans 15 amino acids. With 3 bases clipped from V and 6 bases from J, the junction kept 5 bases outside the gene matches. Germline V CDR1 and CDR2: KGHDR, SFDVKD. This chain's CDR3 is CATSDPGQGAQTQYF. The CDR3, as DNA: TGTGCCACCAGTGATCCAGGACAGGGGGCGCAGACCCAGTACTTC.

The J gene is TRBJ2-3, the V gene TRBV19; weak D call: TRBD2 (5 bases). This CDR3 is built from 14 residues. CDR1 is LNHDA, CDR2 SQIVND, per germline (reference sequence). The V and J ends lost 3 bases and 3 bases respectively, with 10 bases between them. The CDR3: CASSIGRVTDTQYF. CDR3 bases: TGTGCCAGTAGTATCGGGCGGGTAACAGATACGCAGTATTTT.

The rearrangement links TRBV3-1 (or the pseudogene TRBV3-2) to TRBJ2-2, with 7 bases lining up with TRBD2. CDR1 is LGHDT, CDR2 YNNKEL, per germline (reference sequence). CDR3 length: 14 residues. Trimming cost V 4 bases and J 2 bases; bases outside gene matches: 1. CDR3 in amino acids: CASSLGLNTGELFF. The CDR3 DNA is TGTGCCAGCAGCCTGGGACTAAACACCGGGGAGCTGTTTTTT.

The rearrangement uses TRBV20-1 and TRBJ2-7, with D hard to call. Germline V gene data show CDR1 as DFQATT and CDR2 as SNEGSKA (reference sequence). This CDR3 is built from 10 residues. The germline V and J ends were trimmed by 5 bases and 6 bases, with 8 bases remaining between them. The CDR3 DNA is TGCAGTGCTCTGCGTATCGAGCAGTACTTC. Its protein is CSALRIEQYF.

This clone has only a few counts. The rearrangement uses TRBV6-1 and TRBJ1-5; weak D call: TRBD1 (6 bases). Germline-derived CDR1 and CDR2 are MNHNS and SASEGT. The CDR3 contains 17 residues. V was trimmed by 2 bases and J by 3 bases, leaving 17 bases between them. Here the CDR3 DNA reads TGTGCCAGCAGTGAAAAAGGGGGAGGGGCGATCAATCAGCCCCAGCATTTT. It is translated as CASSEKGGGAINQPQHF.

This chain links TRBV6-5 with TRBJ1-2, with TRBD1 matching over 7 bases. Per germline, CDR1 MNHEY and CDR2 SVGAGI. The CDR3 is made up of 14 amino acids. Germline trimming cut 9 bases from V and 8 bases from J; bases unmatched to any gene: 15. For the CDR3, the DNA is TGTGCCAGTGAGGGGGCGAGGGGTCTTAGGGGCTACACCTTC. It is translated as CASEGARGLRGYTF.

V usage is TRBV6-5 and J usage is TRBJ1-1, with TRBD1 as a possible D gene (5 bases). Trimming shortened V by 7 bases and J by 5 bases, and 20 bases separated the two germline ends. Germline V gene lookup returns CDR1 MNHEY and CDR2 SVGAGI. This CDR3 is built from 15 residues. The CDR3 reads CASNHQVGGWTEAFF. The CDR3 region has the DNA TGTGCCAGCAATCACCAAGTGGGGGGTTGGACTGAAGCTTTCTTT.

The rearrangement uses TRBV30 and TRBJ2-2; TRBD2 is a possible D gene (5 bases). The CDR3 runs to 15 residues. The V and J ends lost 2 bases and 6 bases respectively, with 16 bases between them. Germline V CDR1 and CDR2: GTSNPN, SVGIG (reference sequence). DNA for the CDR3: TGTGCCTGGAGTTCCGTAGCCTTGGGAGCCGGGGAGCTGTTTTTT. This sequence encodes CAWSSVALGAGELFF. The variable domain in full, with the rest retrieved from reference TRBV30 and TRBJ2-2, is SQTIHQWPATLVQPVGSPLSLECTVEGTSNPNLYWYRQAAGRGLQLLFYSVGIGQISSEVPQNLSASRPQDRQFILSSKKLLLSDSGFYLCAWSSVALGAGELFFGEGSRLTVL.

This chain uses TRBV6-5 with TRBJ2-1, with D maybe TRBD1 (6 bases). Germline-derived CDR1 and CDR2 are MNHEY and SVGAGI. The CDR3 covers 14 residues. Trimming shortened V by 3 bases and J by 10 bases, and 16 bases separated the two germline ends. The CDR3 spells CASSYTGIVGEQFF. CDR3 in DNA: TGTGCCAGCAGTTATACAGGGATAGTCGGCGAGCAGTTCTTC.

V and J are TRBV6-6 and TRBJ1-1; 7 bases match TRBD1. The length of the CDR3 is 15 residues. With 0 bases clipped from V and 5 bases from J, the junction kept 6 bases outside the gene matches. Germline loops: CDR1 MNHNY, CDR2 SVGAGI (reference sequence). CDR3 region: CASSYSTGPSTEAFF. The DNA for the CDR3 is TGTGCCAGCAGTTACTCGACAGGGCCTTCGACTGAAGCTTTCTTT.

The chain uses TRBV5-1 and TRBJ2-7; D might be TRBD2 (5 bases). There are 14 residues in the CDR3. The V and J ends lost 1 base and 1 base respectively, with 9 bases between them. Germline V CDR1 and CDR2: SGHRS, YFSETQ. The CDR3, as DNA: TGCGCCAGCAGCTTGACCGGGGAGTCCTACGAGCAGTACTTC. Its translation is CASSLTGESYEQYF.

The V and J genes are TRBV28 and TRBJ1-6; 10 bases line up with TRBD1. This CDR3 is built from 15 residues. Unmatched junction bases numbered 3, after V lost 3 bases and J lost 7 bases. Per germline, CDR1 MDHEN and CDR2 SYDVKM. The CDR3 reads CASSLRTGGNSPLHF. For the CDR3, the DNA is TGTGCCAGCAGTTTGAGGACAGGGGGAAATTCACCCCTCCACTTT. The entire variable domain, with the rest obtained from reference TRBV28 and TRBJ1-6, is as follows: DVKVTQSSRYLVKRTGEKVFLECVQDMDHENMFWYRQDPGLGLRLIYFSYDVKMKEKGDIPEGYSVSREKKERFSLILESASTNQTSMYLCASSLRTGGNSPLHFGNGTRLTVT.

The chain employs TRBV7-9 and TRBJ1-2, with a tentative D call TRBD1 (5 bases). V lost 1 base and J 4 bases, leaving 10 bases between the germline ends. The CDR3 length is 14 residues. Germline values: CDR1 SEHNR, CDR2 FQNEAQ (reference sequence). This CDR3 reads CASSLDGRVYGYTF. The CDR3 coding sequence is TGTGCCAGCAGCTTAGATGGCAGGGTCTATGGCTACACCTTC.

This sequence joins TRBV28 and TRBJ1-5; no clear D gene. V was cut by 4 bases and J by 1 base, with 14 bases left in between. Germline lookup yields CDR1 MDHEN and CDR2 SYDVKM. The CDR3 loop spans 16 amino acids. The CDR3 is CASSSGDYGSNQPQHF. The CDR3 DNA reads as TGTGCCAGCAGTTCGGGTGACTATGGGAGCAATCAGCCCCAGCATTTT.

This chain links TRBV5-1 with TRBJ2-3, with TRBD1 matching 9 bases. V lost 0 bases, J lost 5 bases, and 4 bases stayed unmatched. The CDR3 is 15 amino acids. Germline CDR1 SGHRS, CDR2 YFSETQ. The CDR3 DNA is TGCGCCAGCAGCTTGGGGACAGGGGATAGAGATACGCAGTATTTT. Encoded protein: CASSLGTGDRDTQYF.

The J gene is TRBJ2-7, the V gene TRBV28, with D possibly being TRBD1 (6 bases). The CDR3 loop spans 12 amino acids. Trimming stripped 7 bases from V and 4 bases from J, with 11 bases between. Germline values: CDR1 MDHEN, CDR2 SYDVKM. The CDR3 nucleotides read TGTGCCAGCAATTCCCAGGGGTACGAGCAGTACTTC. Translating gives CASNSQGYEQYF.

The V gene is TRBV7-2, the J gene TRBJ1-1, with TRBD1 as a possible D gene (5 bases). Trimming removed 8 bases from V and 1 base from J, with 20 bases in between. Per the germline V gene, CDR1 is SGHTA and CDR2 is FQGNSA. This CDR3 region has 16 residues. The CDR3 DNA reads TGTGCCAGCTCAAATAAGGGGCTTCGCGGGAACACTGAAGCTTTCTTT. Its translation is CASSNKGLRGNTEAFF.

CDR3 sequence (DNA): TGTGCCAGCTCACTCGGACAGGGCGGCTACAATGAGCAGTTCTTC. This encodes CASSLGQGGYNEQFF. The chain joins TRBV18 to TRBJ2-1; 8 nucleotides align to TRBD1. V lost 4 bases and J lost 3; bases outside the gene matches: 5. Germline V CDR1 and CDR2: KGHSH, LQKENI. CDR3 size: 15 residues. Together with reference TRBV18 and TRBJ2-1, the CDR3 gives the full variable domain: NAGVMQNPRHLVRRRGQEARLRCSPMKGHSHVYWYRQLPEEGLKFMVYLQKENIIDESGMPKERFSAEFPKEGPSILRIQQVVRGDSAAYFCASSLGQGGYNEQFFGPGTRLTVL.

The genes are TRBV10-1 and TRBJ2-1, with unresolved D. The V gene lost 8 bases and the J gene lost 7 bases, with 12 bases spanning the gap. The CDR3 spans 12 residues. Germline V gene data show CDR1 as WNHNN and CDR2 as SYGVQD (reference sequence). The CDR3 reads CASGRSSNEQFF. The CDR3 bases are TGCGCCAGCGGAAGGAGTTCGAATGAGCAGTTCTTC.

The genes are TRBV10-1 and TRBJ2-2; TRBD2 matches 7 bases. V gave up 6 bases and J gave up 1 base; unmatched junction bases: 8. The CDR3 is made up of 16 amino acids. CDR1 and CDR2 from the germline V gene are WNHNN and SYGVQD (reference sequence). The CDR3 region has the DNA TGCGCCAGCAGCCAAAGAAGCGGGGTGAACACCGGGGAGCTGTTTTTT. The encoded protein is CASSQRSGVNTGELFF.

The chain employs TRBV19 and TRBJ2-2; the match to TRBD2 covers 13 bases. Germline-derived CDR1 and CDR2 are LNHDA and SQIVND (reference sequence). This CDR3 comprises 16 residues. With V trimmed by 3 bases and J by 8 bases, 6 bases remained unmatched. The chain's CDR3 is CASSIGLAGDRGELFF. The CDR3 DNA is TGTGCCAGTAGTATCGGACTAGCGGGAGATAGGGGGGAGCTGTTTTTT.

The V and J genes are TRBV15 and TRBJ2-7; a weak D match, TRBD1 (5 bases). The germline V and J ends were trimmed by 1 base and 3 bases, with 10 bases remaining between them. CDR3 length: 14 residues. CDR1 and CDR2 from the germline V gene are LNHNV and YYDKDF (reference sequence). Written as DNA, the CDR3 is TGTGCCACCAGCAGAGCCAGGGCAGACTACGAGCAGTACTTC. As protein: CATSRARADYEQYF.

This chain uses TRBV5-1 with TRBJ1-1, with D hard to call. The CDR3 is 18 residues long. The V gene's germline CDR1 is SGHRS and CDR2 YFSETQ. The V end lost 1 base, the J end lost 6 bases, and 25 bases lay between the germline ends. CDR3 protein: CASSLFWQVDLGGPEAFF. The CDR3 DNA reads as TGCGCCAGCAGCTTGTTTTGGCAGGTGGACCTCGGAGGTCCTGAAGCTTTCTTT.